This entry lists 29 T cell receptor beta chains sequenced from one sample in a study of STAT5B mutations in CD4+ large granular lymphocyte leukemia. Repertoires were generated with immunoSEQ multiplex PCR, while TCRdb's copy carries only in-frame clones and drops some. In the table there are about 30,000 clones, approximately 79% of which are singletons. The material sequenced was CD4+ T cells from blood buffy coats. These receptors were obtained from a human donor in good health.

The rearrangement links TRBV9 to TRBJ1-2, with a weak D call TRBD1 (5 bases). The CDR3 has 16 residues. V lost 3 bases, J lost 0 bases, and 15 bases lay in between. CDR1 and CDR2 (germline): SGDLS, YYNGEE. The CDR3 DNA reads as TGTGCCAGCAGCGAAGGGGCCGCCTACCCTAACTATGGCTACACCTTC. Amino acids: CASSEGAAYPNYGYTF.

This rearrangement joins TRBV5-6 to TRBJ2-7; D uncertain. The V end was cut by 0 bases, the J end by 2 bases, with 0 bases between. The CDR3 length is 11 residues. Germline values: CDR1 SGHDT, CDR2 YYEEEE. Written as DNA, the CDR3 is TGTGCCAGCAGCTTGGCCTACGAGCAGTACTTC. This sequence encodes CASSLAYEQYF.

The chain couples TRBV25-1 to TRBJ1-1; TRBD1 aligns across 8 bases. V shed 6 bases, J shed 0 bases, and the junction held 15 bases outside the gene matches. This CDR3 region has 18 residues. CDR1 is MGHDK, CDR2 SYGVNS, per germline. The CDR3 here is CASRRPKRTGPMNTEAFF. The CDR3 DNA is TGTGCCAGCAGGAGACCGAAGAGGACAGGGCCAATGAACACTGAAGCTTTCTTT.

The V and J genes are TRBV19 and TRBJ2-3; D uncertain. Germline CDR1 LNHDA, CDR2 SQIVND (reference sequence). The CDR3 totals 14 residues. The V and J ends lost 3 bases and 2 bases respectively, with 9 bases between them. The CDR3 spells CASSMMTLTDTQYF. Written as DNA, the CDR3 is TGTGCCAGTAGTATGATGACACTCACAGATACGCAGTATTTT.

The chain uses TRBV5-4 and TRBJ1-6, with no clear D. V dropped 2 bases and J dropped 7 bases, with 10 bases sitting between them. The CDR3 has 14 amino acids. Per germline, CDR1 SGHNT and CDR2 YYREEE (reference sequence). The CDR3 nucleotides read TGTGCCAGCAGCTTCGGCAGCAAAAATTCACCCCTCCACTTT. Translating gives CASSFGSKNSPLHF.

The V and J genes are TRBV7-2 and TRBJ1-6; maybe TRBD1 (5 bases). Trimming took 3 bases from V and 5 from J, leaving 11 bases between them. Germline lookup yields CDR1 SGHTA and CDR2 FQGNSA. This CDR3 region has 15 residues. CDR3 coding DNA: TGTGCCAGCAGCTTCGACAGATCTAATAATTCACCCCTCCACTTT. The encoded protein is CASSFDRSNNSPLHF.

The DNA of the CDR3 is TGTGCCAGCTCACCACAAATCGTAGCGGTAAACCAAGAGACCCAGTACTTC. Its translation is CASSPQIVAVNQETQYF. The rearrangement joins TRBV18 to TRBJ2-5, with D perhaps matching TRBD2 (6 bases). The CDR3 runs to 17 residues. The V end lost 1 base, the J end lost 0 bases, and 15 bases lay between the germline ends. Per the germline V gene, CDR1 is KGHSH and CDR2 is LQKENI.

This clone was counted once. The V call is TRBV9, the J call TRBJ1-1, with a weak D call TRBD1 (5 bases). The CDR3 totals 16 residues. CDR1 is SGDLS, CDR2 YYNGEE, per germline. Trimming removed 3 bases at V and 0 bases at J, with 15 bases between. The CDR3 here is CASSGVDTPLNTEAFF. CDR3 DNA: TGTGCCAGCAGCGGCGTGGACACACCCTTGAACACTGAAGCTTTCTTT. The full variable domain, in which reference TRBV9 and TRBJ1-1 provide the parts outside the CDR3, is DSGVTQTPKHLITATGQRVTLRCSPRSGDLSVYWYQQSLDQGLQFLIQYYNGEERAKGNILERFSAQQFPDLHSELNLSSLELGDSALYFCASSGVDTPLNTEAFFGQGTRLTVV.

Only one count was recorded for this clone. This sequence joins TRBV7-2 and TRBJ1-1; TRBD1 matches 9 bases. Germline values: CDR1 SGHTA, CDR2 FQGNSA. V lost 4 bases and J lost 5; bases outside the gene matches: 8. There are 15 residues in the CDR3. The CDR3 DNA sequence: TGTGCCAGCAGCTCGATTAACAGGGGGCGAACTGAAGCTTTCTTT. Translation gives CASSSINRGRTEAFF.

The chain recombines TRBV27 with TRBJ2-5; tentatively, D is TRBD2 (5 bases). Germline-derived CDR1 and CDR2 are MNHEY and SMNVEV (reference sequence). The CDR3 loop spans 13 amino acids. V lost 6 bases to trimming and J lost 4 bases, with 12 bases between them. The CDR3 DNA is TGTGCCAGCAGCCGAGGGTCCGTAGAGACCCAGTACTTC. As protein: CASSRGSVETQYF.

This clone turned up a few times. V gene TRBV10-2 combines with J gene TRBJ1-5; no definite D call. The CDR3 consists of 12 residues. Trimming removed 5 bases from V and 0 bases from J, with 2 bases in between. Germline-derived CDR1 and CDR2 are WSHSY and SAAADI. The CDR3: CASSPSNQPQHF. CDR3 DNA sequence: TGCGCCAGCAGTCCTAGCAATCAGCCCCAGCATTTT.

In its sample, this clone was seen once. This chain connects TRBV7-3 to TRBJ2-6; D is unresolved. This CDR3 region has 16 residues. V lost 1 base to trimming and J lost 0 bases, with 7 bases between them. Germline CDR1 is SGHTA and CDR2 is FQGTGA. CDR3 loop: CASSLMASSGANVLTF. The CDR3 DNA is TGTGCCAGCAGCTTAATGGCCAGCTCTGGGGCCAACGTCCTGACTTTC.

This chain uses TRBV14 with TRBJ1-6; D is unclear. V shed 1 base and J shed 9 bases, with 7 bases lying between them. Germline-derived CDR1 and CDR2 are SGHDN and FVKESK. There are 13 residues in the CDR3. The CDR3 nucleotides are TGTGCCAGCAGCCAAGTCCCTACTTCACCCCTCCACTTT. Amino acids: CASSQVPTSPLHF.

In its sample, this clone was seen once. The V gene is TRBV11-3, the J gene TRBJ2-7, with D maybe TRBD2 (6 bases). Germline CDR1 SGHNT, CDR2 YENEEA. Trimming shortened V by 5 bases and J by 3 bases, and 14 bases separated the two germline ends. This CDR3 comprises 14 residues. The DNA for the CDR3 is TGTGCCAGCAGCCCCGGGACTCGAAGCTACGAGCAGTACTTC. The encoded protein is CASSPGTRSYEQYF.

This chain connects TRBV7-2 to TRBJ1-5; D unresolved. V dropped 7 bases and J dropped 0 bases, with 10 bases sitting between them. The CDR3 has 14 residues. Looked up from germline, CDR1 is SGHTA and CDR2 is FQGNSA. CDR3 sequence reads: CASKRTGSNQPQHF. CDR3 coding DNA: TGTGCCAGCAAAAGGACGGGTAGCAATCAGCCCCAGCATTTT.

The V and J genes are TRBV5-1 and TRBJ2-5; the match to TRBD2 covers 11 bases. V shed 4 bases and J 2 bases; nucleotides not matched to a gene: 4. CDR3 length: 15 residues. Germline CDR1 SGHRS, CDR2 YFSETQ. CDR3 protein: CASSRGTSGQETQYF. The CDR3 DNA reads TGCGCCAGCAGCCGGGGGACTAGCGGACAAGAGACCCAGTACTTC.

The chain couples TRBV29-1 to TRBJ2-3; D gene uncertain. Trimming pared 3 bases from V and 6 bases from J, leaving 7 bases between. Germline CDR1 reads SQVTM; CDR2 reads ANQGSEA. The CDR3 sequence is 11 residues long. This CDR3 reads CSVENTDTQYF. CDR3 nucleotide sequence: TGCAGCGTTGAGAATACCGATACGCAGTATTTT.

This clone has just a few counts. The CDR3 here is CASSYRDRGPEQYF. CDR3 DNA sequence: TGTGCCAGCAGTTACCGGGACAGGGGGCCCGAGCAGTACTTC. The chain recombines TRBV6-5 with TRBJ2-7; 12 bases line up with TRBD1. The CDR3 loop spans 14 amino acids. The junction had 2 bases not matched to a gene; V was cut back by 2 bases and J by 6 bases. The germline gives CDR1 MNHEY, CDR2 SVGAGI.

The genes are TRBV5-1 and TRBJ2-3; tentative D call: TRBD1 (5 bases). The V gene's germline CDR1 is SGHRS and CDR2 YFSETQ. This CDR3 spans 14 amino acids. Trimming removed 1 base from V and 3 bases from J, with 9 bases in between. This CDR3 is CASSLLQGTDTQYF. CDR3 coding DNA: TGCGCCAGCAGCTTGTTGCAGGGAACAGATACGCAGTATTTT.

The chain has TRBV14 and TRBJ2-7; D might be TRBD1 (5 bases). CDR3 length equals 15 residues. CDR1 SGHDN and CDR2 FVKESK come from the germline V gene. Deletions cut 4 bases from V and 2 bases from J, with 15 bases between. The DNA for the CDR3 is TGTGCCAGCAGCCCCAAAAACCAGGGTGCCTACGAGCAGTACTTC. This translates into CASSPKNQGAYEQYF.

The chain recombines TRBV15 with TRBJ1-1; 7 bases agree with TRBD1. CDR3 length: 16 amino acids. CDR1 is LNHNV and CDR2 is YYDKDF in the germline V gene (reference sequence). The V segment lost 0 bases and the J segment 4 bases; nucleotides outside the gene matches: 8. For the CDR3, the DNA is TGTGCCACCAGCAGAGAGAGGGGGCGCATAGCCACTGAAGCTTTCTTT. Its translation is CATSRERGRIATEAFF. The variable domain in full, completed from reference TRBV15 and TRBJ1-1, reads DAMVIQNPRYQVTQFGKPVTLSCSQTLNHNVMYWYQQKSSQAPKLLFHYYDKDFNNEADTPDNFQSRRPNTSFCFLDIRSPGLGDTAMYLCATSRERGRIATEAFFGQGTRLTVV.

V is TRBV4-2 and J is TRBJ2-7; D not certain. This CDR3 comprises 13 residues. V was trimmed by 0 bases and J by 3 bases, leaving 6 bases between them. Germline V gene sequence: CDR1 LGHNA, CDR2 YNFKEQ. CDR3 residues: CASSQDLGYEQYF. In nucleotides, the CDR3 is TGTGCCAGCAGCCAAGATCTGGGCTACGAGCAGTACTTC.

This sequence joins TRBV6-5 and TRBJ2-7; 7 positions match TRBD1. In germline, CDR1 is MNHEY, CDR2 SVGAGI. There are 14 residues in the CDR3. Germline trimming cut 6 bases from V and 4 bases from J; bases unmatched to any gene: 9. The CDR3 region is CASSLQGRVYEQYF. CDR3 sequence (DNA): TGTGCCAGCAGCTTACAGGGGCGGGTATACGAGCAGTACTTC.

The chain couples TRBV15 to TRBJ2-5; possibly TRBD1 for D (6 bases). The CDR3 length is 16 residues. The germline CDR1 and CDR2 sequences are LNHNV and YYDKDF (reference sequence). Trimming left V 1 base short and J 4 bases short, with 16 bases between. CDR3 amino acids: CATSRVTGLGAETQYF. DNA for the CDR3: TGTGCCACCAGCAGAGTCACAGGGTTGGGGGCAGAGACCCAGTACTTC.

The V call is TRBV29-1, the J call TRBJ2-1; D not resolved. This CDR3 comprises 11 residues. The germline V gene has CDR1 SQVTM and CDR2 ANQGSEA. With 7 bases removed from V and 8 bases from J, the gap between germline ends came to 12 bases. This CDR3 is CSAMWVYEQFF. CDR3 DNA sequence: TGCAGCGCCATGTGGGTCTATGAGCAGTTCTTC.

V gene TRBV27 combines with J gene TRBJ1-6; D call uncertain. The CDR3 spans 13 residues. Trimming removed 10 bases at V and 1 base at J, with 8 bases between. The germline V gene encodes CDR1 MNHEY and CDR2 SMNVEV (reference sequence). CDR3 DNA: TGTGCCATCAGCCAATCCTATAATTCACCCCTCCACTTT. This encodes CAISQSYNSPLHF.

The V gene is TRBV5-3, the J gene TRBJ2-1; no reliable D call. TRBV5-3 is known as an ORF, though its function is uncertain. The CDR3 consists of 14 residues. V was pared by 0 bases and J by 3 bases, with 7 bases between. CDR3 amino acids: CARSLERNYNEQFF. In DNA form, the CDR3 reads TGTGCCAGAAGCTTGGAGAGGAACTACAATGAGCAGTTCTTC.

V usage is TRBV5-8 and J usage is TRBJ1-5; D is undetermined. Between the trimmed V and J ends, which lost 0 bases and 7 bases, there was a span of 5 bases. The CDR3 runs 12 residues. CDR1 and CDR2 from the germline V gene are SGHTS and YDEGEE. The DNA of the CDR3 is TGTGCCAGCAGCTTGGTTCCCCAGCCCCAGCATTTT. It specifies CASSLVPQPQHF.

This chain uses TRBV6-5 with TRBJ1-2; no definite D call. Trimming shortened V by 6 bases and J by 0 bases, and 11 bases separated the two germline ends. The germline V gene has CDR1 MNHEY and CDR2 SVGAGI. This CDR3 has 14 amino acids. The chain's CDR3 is CASRTGSANYGYTF. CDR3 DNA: TGTGCCAGCAGAACCGGGTCGGCTAACTATGGCTACACCTTC.